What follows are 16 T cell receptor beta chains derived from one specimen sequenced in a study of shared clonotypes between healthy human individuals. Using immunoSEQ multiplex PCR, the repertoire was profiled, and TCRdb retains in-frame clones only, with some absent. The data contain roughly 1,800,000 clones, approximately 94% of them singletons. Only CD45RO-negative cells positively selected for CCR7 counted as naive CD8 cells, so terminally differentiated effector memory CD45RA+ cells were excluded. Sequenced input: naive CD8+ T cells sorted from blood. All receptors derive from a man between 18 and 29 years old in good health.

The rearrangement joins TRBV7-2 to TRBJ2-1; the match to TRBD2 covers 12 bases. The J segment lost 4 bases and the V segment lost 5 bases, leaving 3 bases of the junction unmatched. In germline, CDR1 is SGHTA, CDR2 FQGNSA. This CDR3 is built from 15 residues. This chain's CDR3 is CASSVLAGGYNEQFF. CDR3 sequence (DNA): TGTGCCAGCAGCGTACTAGCGGGGGGTTACAATGAGCAGTTCTTC.

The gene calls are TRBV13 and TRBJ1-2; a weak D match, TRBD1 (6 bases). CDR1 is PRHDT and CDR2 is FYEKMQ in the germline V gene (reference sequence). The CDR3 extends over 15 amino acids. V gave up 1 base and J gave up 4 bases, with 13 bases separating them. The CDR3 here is CASSLARGRGYGYTF. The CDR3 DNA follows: TGTGCCAGCAGCTTAGCCCGGGGGCGAGGCTATGGCTACACCTTC.

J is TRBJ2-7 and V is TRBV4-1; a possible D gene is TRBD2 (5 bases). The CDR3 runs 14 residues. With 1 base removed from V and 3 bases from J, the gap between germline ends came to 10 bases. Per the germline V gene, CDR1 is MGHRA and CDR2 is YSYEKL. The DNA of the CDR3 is TGCGCCAGCAGCCAAGTTATAGGGAGCTACGAGCAGTACTTC. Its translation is CASSQVIGSYEQYF.

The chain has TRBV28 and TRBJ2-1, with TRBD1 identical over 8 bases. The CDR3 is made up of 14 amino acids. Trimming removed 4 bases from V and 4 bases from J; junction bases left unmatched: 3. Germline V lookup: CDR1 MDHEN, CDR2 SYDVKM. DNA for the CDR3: TGTGCCAGCAGTTCCCGGGACAGGTACAATGAGCAGTTCTTC. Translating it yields CASSSRDRYNEQFF.

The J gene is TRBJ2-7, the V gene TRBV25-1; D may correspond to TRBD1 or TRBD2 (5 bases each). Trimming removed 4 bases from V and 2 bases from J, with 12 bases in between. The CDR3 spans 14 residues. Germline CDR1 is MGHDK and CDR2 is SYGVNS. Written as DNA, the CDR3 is TGTGCCAGCAGTGCCCGGGACGGACCCTACGAGCAGTACTTC. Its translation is CASSARDGPYEQYF.

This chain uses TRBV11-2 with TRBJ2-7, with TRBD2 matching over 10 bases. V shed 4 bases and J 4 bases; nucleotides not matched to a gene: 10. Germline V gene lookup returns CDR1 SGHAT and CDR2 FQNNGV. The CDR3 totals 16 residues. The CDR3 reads CASSSLAGDEGYEQYF. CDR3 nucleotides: TGTGCCAGCAGCTCGCTAGCGGGAGACGAGGGATACGAGCAGTACTTC.

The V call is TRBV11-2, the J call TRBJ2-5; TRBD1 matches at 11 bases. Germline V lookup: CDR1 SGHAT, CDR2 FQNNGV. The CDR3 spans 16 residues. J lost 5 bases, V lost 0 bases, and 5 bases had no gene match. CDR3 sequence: CASSLEDRGHWETQYF. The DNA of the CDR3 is TGTGCCAGCAGCTTAGAGGACAGGGGGCACTGGGAGACCCAGTACTTC. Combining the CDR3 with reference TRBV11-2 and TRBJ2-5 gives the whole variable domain EAGVAQSPRYKIIEKRQSVAFWCNPISGHATLYWYQQILGQGPKLLIQFQNNGVVDDSQLPKDRFSAERLKGVDSTLKIQPAKLEDSAVYLCASSLEDRGHWETQYFGPGTRLLVL.

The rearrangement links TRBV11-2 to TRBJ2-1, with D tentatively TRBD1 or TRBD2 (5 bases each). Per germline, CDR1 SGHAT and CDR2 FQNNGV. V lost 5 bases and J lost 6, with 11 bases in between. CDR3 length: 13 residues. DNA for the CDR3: TGTGCCAGCAGCGGCCGGGACCTCAATGAGCAGTTCTTC. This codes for CASSGRDLNEQFF.

DNA of the CDR3: TGTGCCAGCAGCTTGGGCAGGGGTCGCGAGACCCAGTACTTC. Its translation: CASSLGRGRETQYF. J is TRBJ2-5 and V is TRBV5-6; D might be TRBD1 (6 bases). The CDR3 is made up of 14 amino acids. Germline V lookup: CDR1 SGHDT, CDR2 YYEEEE. The ends were cut back, 0 bases at V and 5 bases at J, with 11 bases in the middle.

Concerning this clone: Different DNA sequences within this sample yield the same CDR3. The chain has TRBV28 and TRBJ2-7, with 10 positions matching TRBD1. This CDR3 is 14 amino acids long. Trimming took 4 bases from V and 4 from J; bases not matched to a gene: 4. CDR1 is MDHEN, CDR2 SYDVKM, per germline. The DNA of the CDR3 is TGTGCCAGCAGTTCCCGGGACAGGGGATACGAGCAGTACTTC. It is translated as CASSSRDRGYEQYF. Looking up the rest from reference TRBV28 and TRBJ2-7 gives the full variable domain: DVKVTQSSRYLVKRTGEKVFLECVQDMDHENMFWYRQDPGLGLRLIYFSYDVKMKEKGDIPEGYSVSREKKERFSLILESASTNQTSMYLCASSSRDRGYEQYFGPGTRLTVT.

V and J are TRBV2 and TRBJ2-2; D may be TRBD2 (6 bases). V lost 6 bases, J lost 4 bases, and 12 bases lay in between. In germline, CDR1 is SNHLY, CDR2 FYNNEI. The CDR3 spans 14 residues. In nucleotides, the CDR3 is TGTGCCAGCAGGGAGGGAGGCACCACCGGGGAGCTGTTTTTT. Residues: CASREGGTTGELFF.

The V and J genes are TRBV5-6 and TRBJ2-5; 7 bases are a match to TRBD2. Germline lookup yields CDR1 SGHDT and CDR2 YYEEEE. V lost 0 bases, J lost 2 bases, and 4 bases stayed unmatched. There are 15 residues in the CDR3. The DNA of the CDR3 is TGTGCCAGCAGCTTGGAACTAGCGCCACAAGAGACCCAGTACTTC. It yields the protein CASSLELAPQETQYF.

The CDR3 loop is CASSLADITPYEQYF. DNA for the CDR3: TGTGCCAGCAGCTTGGCCGACATTACCCCCTACGAGCAGTACTTC. The gene calls are TRBV13 and TRBJ2-7; D remains unclear. The ends were cut back, 3 bases at V and 2 bases at J, with 14 bases in the middle. The CDR3 runs to 15 residues. Per the germline V gene, CDR1 is PRHDT and CDR2 is FYEKMQ (reference sequence).

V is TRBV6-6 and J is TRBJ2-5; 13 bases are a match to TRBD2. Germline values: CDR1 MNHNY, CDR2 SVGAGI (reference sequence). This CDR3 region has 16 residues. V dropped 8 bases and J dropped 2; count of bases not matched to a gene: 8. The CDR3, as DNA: TGTGCCAGCGCGGGACTAGCGGGAAACTTTCAAGAGACCCAGTACTTC. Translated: CASAGLAGNFQETQYF.

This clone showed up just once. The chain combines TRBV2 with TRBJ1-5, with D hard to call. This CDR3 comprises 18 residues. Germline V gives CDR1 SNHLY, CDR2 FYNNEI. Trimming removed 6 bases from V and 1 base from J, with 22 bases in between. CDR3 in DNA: TGTGCCAGCAGCCATGCACGCTCCTCGGGTTTCAGCAATCAGCCCCAGCATTTT. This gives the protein CASSHARSSGFSNQPQHF. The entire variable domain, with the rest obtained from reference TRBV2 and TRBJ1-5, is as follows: EPEVTQTPSHQVTQMGQEVILRCVPISNHLYFYWYRQILGQKVEFLVSFYNNEISEKSEIFDDQFSVERPDGSNFTLKIRSTKLEDSAMYFCASSHARSSGFSNQPQHFGDGTRLSIL.

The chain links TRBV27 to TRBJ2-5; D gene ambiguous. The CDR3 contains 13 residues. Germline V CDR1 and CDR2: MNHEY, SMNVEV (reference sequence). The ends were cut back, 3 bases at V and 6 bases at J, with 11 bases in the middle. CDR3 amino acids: CASSFEGLQTQYF. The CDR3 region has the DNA TGTGCCAGCAGTTTCGAAGGGTTGCAGACCCAGTACTTC.